This T cell receptor (beta chain) was recovered during a study of neurological immune-mediated disorders. This clonotype appeared many times. Over 180 million TCR-beta sequences, together covering 15-18 subjects, were produced by every individual sequencing run that was carried out. One entry per CDR3 protein results from TCRdb running MiXCR on the 5' RACE reads. The repertoire holds 35,000 to 50,000 distinct CDR3 sequences, with 2.5% as singletons. Germline CDR1 DFQATT, CDR2 SNEGSKA (reference sequence). This CDR3 is built from 13 residues. V was pared by 6 bases and J by 1 base, with 12 bases between.

Specimen: PBMCs. The source of this sequence is a man over 45 with multiple sclerosis. The genes are TRBV20-1 and TRBJ1-1; no clear D gene. The CDR3 sequence is CSAFPGENTEAFF. The DNA of the CDR3 is TGCAGTGCCTTCCCTGGAGAGAACACTGAAGCTTTCTTT.